The 10 T cell receptor beta chains reported below all come from one sample, sequenced in a study of shared clonotypes between healthy human individuals (dated by TCRdb to 2018 to 2021). Library preparation employed the immunoSEQ multiplex PCR assay. Entries here come from immuneACCESS through TCRdb and include only in-frame sequences with V and J called. Some clones fail to appear in such tables; in the studies checked, an unresolved V gene covers under half of the shortfall, and the cause of the remainder is unknown. The sample records 500,000 to 650,000 clones, roughly four fifths of which are singletons. Around 12% of the sample is held by the ten biggest clonotypes. The specimen sequenced was PBMCs. These receptors were obtained from a woman between 40 and 55 years old in good health. Some clones in this sample may be carry-over from other donors' samples.

The chain has TRBV28 and TRBJ2-7, with 8 bases aligning to TRBD1. V lost 5 bases to trimming and J lost 0 bases; unmatched junction nucleotides: 6. Looked up from germline, CDR1 is MDHEN and CDR2 is SYDVKM. This CDR3 spans 15 amino acids. CDR3 nucleotide sequence: TGTGCCAGCAGTCGACTGGACAGGGACTCCTACGAGCAGTACTTC. Translation: CASSRLDRDSYEQYF. The complete variable domain, with remaining parts taken from reference TRBV28 and TRBJ2-7, reads DVKVTQSSRYLVKRTGEKVFLECVQDMDHENMFWYRQDPGLGLRLIYFSYDVKMKEKGDIPEGYSVSREKKERFSLILESASTNQTSMYLCASSRLDRDSYEQYFGPGTRLTVT.

The chain joins TRBV7-9 to TRBJ2-5; D unclear. CDR3 size: 16 residues. The V gene's germline CDR1 is SEHNR and CDR2 FQNEAQ (reference sequence). Trimming left V 3 bases short and J 2 bases short, with 16 bases between. The CDR3 loop reads CASSFVQLSVQETQYF. For the CDR3, the DNA is TGTGCCAGCAGCTTCGTACAGCTAAGTGTTCAAGAGACCCAGTACTTC.

DNA for the CDR3: TGCGCCAGCAGCCAAGCGAGGGAAATAGATACGCAGTATTTT. Its protein is CASSQAREIDTQYF. This chain links TRBV4-1 with TRBJ2-3; TRBD2 might be the D (5 bases). The V end lost 1 base, the J end lost 5 bases, and 10 bases lay between the germline ends. CDR1 and CDR2 from the germline V gene are MGHRA and YSYEKL. The CDR3 extends over 14 amino acids.

J is TRBJ1-1 and V is TRBV10-3; no reliable D call. CDR3 length: 13 residues. The V end was cut by 8 bases, the J end by 1 base, with 11 bases between. CDR1 is ENHRY and CDR2 is SYGVKD in the germline V gene. The CDR3 sequence is CAIAGRENTEAFF. CDR3 nucleotide sequence: TGTGCCATCGCCGGGCGGGAGAACACTGAAGCTTTCTTT.

About this clone: Germline and junction disagree at one end, which may indicate a read error. This chain joins TRBV27 and TRBJ2-7, with D maybe TRBD2 (5 bases). This CDR3 is 15 amino acids long. Germline V gene lookup returns CDR1 MNHEY and CDR2 SMNVEV (reference sequence). CDR3 in DNA: TGTGCCGGCAGTCCCGGGATAGCCTTCTCCTACGAGCAGTACTTC. Its translation: CAGSPGIAFSYEQYF.

Written as DNA, the CDR3 is TGTGCCAGCAGCCAAGGGACAGCTTATACGCAGTATTTT. Its translation: CASSQGTAYTQYF. The V gene is TRBV4-2, the J gene TRBJ2-3; maybe TRBD1 (6 bases). V dropped 1 base and J dropped 7 bases, with 9 bases sitting between them. This CDR3 comprises 13 residues. Germline V CDR1 and CDR2: LGHNA, YNFKEQ.

This clone was seen a few times. The chain couples TRBV2 to TRBJ2-3; no clear D gene. Trimming pared 4 bases from V and 0 bases from J, leaving 8 bases between. This CDR3 is 14 amino acids long. CDR1 SNHLY and CDR2 FYNNEI come from the germline V gene. Here the CDR3 DNA reads TGTGCCAGCAGTGGGGCAGTCAGCACAGATACGCAGTATTTT. This encodes CASSGAVSTDTQYF.

This sequence joins TRBV7-2 and TRBJ2-5; 7 bases are shared with TRBD1. The V and J ends lost 5 bases and 1 base, in that order; junction bases with no gene match: 19. There are 19 residues in the CDR3. Germline-derived CDR1 and CDR2 are SGHTA and FQGNSA. CDR3 DNA sequence: TGTGCCAGCAGCCCGGAGTCTGGACAGGCCTTTCTAACCCAAGAGACCCAGTACTTC. It codes for CASSPESGQAFLTQETQYF.

This rearrangement joins TRBV28 to TRBJ2-3, with D possibly TRBD1 on 5 matching bases. V was shortened by 5 bases and J by 0 bases, with 15 bases between the two germline ends. The CDR3 loop spans 16 amino acids. Germline V gene lookup returns CDR1 MDHEN and CDR2 SYDVKM. CDR3 loop: CASSLPIRASTDTQYF. The DNA for the CDR3 is TGTGCCAGCAGTCTACCCATCAGGGCTAGCACAGATACGCAGTATTTT.

A note on this clone: Other DNA sequences in this specimen translate into the identical CDR3. The chain recombines TRBV5-1 with TRBJ1-5; no clear D gene. V was trimmed by 4 bases and J by 1 base, leaving 12 bases between them. This CDR3 spans 15 amino acids. Germline CDR1 SGHRS, CDR2 YFSETQ. The CDR3 DNA follows: TGCGCCAGCAGCCTCGAGGTTGGGAGCAATCAGCCCCAGCATTTT. The encoded protein is CASSLEVGSNQPQHF.